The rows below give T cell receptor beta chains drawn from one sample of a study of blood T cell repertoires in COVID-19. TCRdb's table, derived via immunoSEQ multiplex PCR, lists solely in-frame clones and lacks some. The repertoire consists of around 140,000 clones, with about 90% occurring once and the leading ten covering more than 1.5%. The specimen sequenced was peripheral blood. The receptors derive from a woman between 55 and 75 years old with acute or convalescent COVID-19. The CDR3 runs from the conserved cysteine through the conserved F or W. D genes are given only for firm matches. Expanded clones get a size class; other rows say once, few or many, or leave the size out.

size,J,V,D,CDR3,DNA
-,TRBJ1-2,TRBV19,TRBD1,CASGDRGYGYTF,TGTGCCAGTGGGGACAGGGGCTATGGCTACACCTTC
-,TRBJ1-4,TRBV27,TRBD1,CASTTGTGSEKLFF,TGTGCCAGCACCACCGGGACAGGGAGTGAAAAACTGTTTTTT
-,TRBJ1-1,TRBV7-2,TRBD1,CASSHTYRGPRQAFF,TGTGCCAGCAGCCATACGTACAGGGGCCCTCGCCAAGCTTTCTTT
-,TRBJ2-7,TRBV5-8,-,CASSLPIKQYF,TGTGCCAGCAGCTTGCCCATCAAGCAGTACTTC
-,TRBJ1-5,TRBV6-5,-,CASFGGWYSNQPQHF,TGTGCCAGTTTCGGGGGGTGGTATAGCAATCAGCCCCAGCATTTT
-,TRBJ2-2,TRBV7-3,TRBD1,CASSHRDRLTGELFF,TGTGCCAGCAGCCACCGGGACAGGCTCACCGGGGAGCTGTTTTTT
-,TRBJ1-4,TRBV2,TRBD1,CASSESGTAPGRGEKLFF,TGTGCCAGCAGTGAATCCGGGACAGCCCCAGGGCGGGGTGAAAAACTGTTTTTT
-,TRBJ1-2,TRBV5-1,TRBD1,CASSLGQGEGYTF,TGCGCCAGCAGCTTGGGACAGGGGGAAGGCTACACCTTC
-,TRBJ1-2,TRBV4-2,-,CATGGVANYGYTF,TGTGCCACCGGGGGGGTGGCTAACTATGGCTACACCTTC
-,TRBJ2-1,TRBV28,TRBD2,CASSFPGGTYDEQFF,TGTGCCAGCAGTTTCCCGGGGGGTACCTATGATGAGCAGTTCTTC
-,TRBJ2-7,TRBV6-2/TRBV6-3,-,CASSYPSDRTSSYEQYF,TGTGCCAGCAGTTACCCTTCCGACAGGACGAGCTCCTACGAGCAGTACTTC
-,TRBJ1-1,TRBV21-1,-,CASSKGRGAWNTEAFF,TGTGCCAGCAGCAAAGGGAGGGGTGCCTGGAACACTGAAGCTTTCTTT
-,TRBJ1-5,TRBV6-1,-,CASIQGSNQPQHF,TGTGCCAGCATCCAGGGGAGCAATCAGCCCCAGCATTTT
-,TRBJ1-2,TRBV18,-,CASSPPAGAYGYTF,TGTGCCAGCTCACCACCTGCGGGGGCCTATGGCTACACCTTC
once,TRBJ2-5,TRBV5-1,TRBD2,CASSSILAGKETQYF,TGCGCCAGCAGCTCCATCCTAGCGGGGAAAGAGACCCAGTACTTC
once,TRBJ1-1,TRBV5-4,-,CASSLGRVDTEAFF,TGTGCCAGCAGCTTGGGCAGGGTGGACACTGAAGCTTTCTTT
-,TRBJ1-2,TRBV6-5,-,CASSQTGWRGYTF,TGTGCCAGCAGTCAAACAGGGTGGAGAGGCTACACCTTC
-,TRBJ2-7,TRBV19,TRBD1,CASSPRDRDYTYEQYF,TGTGCCAGTAGTCCCCGGGACAGGGACTATACCTACGAGCAGTACTTC
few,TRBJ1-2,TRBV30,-,CACTTGDGYTF,TGTGCCTGCACGACAGGCGATGGCTACACCTTC
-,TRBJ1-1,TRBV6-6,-,CASSYGGAEAFF,TGTGCCAGCAGTTACGGGGGGGCGGAAGCTTTCTTT
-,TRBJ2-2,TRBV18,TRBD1,CASSPSSTGIGELFF,TGTGCCAGCTCACCTAGCTCGACAGGGATCGGGGAGCTGTTTTTT
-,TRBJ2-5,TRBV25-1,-,CASSEGGGVRFETQYF,TGTGCCAGCAGTGAGGGGGGTGGGGTGAGGTTTGAGACCCAGTACTTC
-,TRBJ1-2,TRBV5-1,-,CASSLGQNYGYTF,TGCGCCAGCAGCTTGGGACAGAACTATGGCTACACCTTC